Detailed here is one T cell receptor (beta chain). Its antigen is unknown. Germline assignment: CDR1 SGHRS and CDR2 YFSETQ. V shed 0 bases and J shed 0 bases, with 6 bases lying between them. The CDR3 runs 14 residues. PCR was performed using 60 Vbeta and 13 Jbeta primers. Here immunoSEQ multiplex PCR was the method, and the copy in TCRdb shows in-frame clones only, minus some. Among 100,000 to 150,000 clones, about 82% were seen once, and the ten largest hold 1% to 1.5%. The sample comes from a study of cytomegalovirus exposure and HLA in healthy donors. Across the whole study: In terms of ancestry, the Caucasian-associated cluster contained 75% to 85% of the roughly 400 genotyped donors.

Study findings and constraints: Reports described diagnosis of cytomegalovirus status by the classifier as highly specific and sensitive.

The TCR originated in a boy between 5 and 17 years old in good health and CMV-seronegative. The rearrangement uses TRBV5-1 and TRBJ1-2; D gene unclear. Sequenced material: PBMCs. DNA for the CDR3: TGCGCCAGCAGCTTGGTTCCGGCTAACTATGGCTACACCTTC. Residues: CASSLVPANYGYTF. The whole variable domain, remainder taken from reference TRBV5-1 and TRBJ1-2, is KAGVTQTPRYLIKTRGQQVTLSCSPISGHRSVSWYQQTPGQGLQFLFEYFSETQRNKGNFPGRFSGRQFSNSRSEMNVSTLELGDSALYLCASSLVPANYGYTFGSGTRLTVV.